This T cell receptor beta chain is drawn from a study of blood T cells in healthy people across ages (dated by TCRdb to between 2014 and 2016). About the investigation overall: In model experiments, template switching captured about one uniquely barcoded TCR beta cDNA molecule for every two T cells. To track age-related changes in TCR beta repertoire diversity, the study relied on deep sequencing normalized with unique cDNA molecular identifiers. The donors were split into four age groups: young (average about 15 years), middle-aged (nearly 40), aged (roughly 60) and long-lived (roughly 80). To avoid experimental bias, donors of different ages were distributed randomly across sequencing lanes. For two donors (one aged 18 to 30 and one aged 80 or older), the study analyzed two additional independent replicas of 1 million unique cDNA reads from the same blood draw. Overall study outcomes, separate from this receptor: Because donor CMV infection status was unknown, age-related changes in expanded clonotypes were potentially confounded. Estimates of total diversity from one million sequenced T cells were regarded as lower bounds and underestimates. The long-lived group showed more naive CD4+ T cells, fewer expanded clones and increased TCR diversity than the aged group, suggesting age selection. Conclusive comparison of naive and antigen-experienced compartments was prevented by the profiling of bulk unsorted PBMCs. There was a strong correlation between observed TCR beta diversity and the percentage of naive T cells measured by flow cytometry. Observed TCR beta diversity per million T cells fell roughly linearly with age, and a significant reduction was already apparent by age approximately 41.

Donors were around 37 systemically healthy Caucasian individuals from Russia aged roughly 6 to 90 years. Each donor gave 8 to 10 milliliters of peripheral blood, drawn into EDTA-treated Vacutainer tubes. PBMCs were isolated by Ficoll-Paque density-gradient centrifugation, with at least 6.5 million obtained per sample. Trizol reagent was used to extract total RNA from PBMCs, with at least 6 micrograms per sample. For every donor, an aliquot of PBMCs went through flow cytometry to measure the percentages of naive CD45RAhigh/CD27high T cells. A note on this clonotype: What antigen it recognizes has not been identified. Per-nucleotide qualities are absent, and no much larger clonotype sits a single base away.

Based on the germline V gene, the CDR1 and CDR2 sequences are SGDLS and YYNGEE. Trimming costs V 3 bases and J 8 bases, and their ends lie 11 bases apart. Counted from cysteine to phenylalanine, this CDR3 has 13 amino acids. Solely the CDR3 DNA is kept, with 39 bases framed from the first base. Libraries were made using 5' RACE. Sequenced using an Illumina HiSeq 2500. A second PCR of 7 to 11 cycles was performed with a sample-barcoded 5' primer and a J-beta primer mix. Each TCR beta cDNA molecule received a unique molecular identifier from a template-switch 5' adaptor carrying 12 random nucleotides. At least 2.5 million CDR3-containing paired-end reads were obtained from each sample. All of the RNA was converted into first-strand cDNA using the Mint cDNA synthesis kit, with a TRBC-specific oligonucleotide serving as the primer. After uracil-DNA glycosylase treatment, a first 18-cycle PCR used universal primers M1SS and BC2_uni_R on all cDNA. The authors' analysis ran thus. For normalization, 1 million high-quality reads were randomly selected from each sample, with every read carrying a distinct molecular identifier. Reads with shared molecular identifiers were discarded instead of being binned into consensus sequences. MiTCR, with a Q25 quality threshold and the strictest error-elimination algorithm, was used for CDR3 identification, clonotype clustering and error correction. A nonparametric unseen species model with Euler transformation was used to estimate lower-bound total TCR beta diversity. TCRdb ran its own pipeline on the public reads, namely fastp trimming at Q25 and MiXCR clone calling, and kept in-frame beta chains. When rows share a CDR3 protein, they turn into one entry using the most common DNA and genes. Here the V and J calls rest on TCRdb's processing, not on the authors' analysis. The sample table records approximately 810,000 distinct CDR3 sequences; around 30% of these occur just once. Of the sample, 17% falls within the top ten clones.

This TCR derives from a woman aged 80 or older in good health. The specimen was blood. The chain joins TRBV9 to TRBJ2-2, with an unclear D gene assignment. The CDR3 amino acid sequence is: CASSGRPAGELFF. The DNA sequence reads TGTGCCAGCAGCGGCCGCCCGGCGGGGGAGCTGTTTTTT.